This is a list of T cell receptor beta chains from one sample in a study of CD8 T cells in ankylosing spondylitis. From the 5' RACE reads, TCRdb called clonotypes with MiXCR, one entry per CDR3 protein. The sample has approximately 550,000 distinct CDR3 sequences, 10% to 15% seen once. Sequencing was performed on blood, either unsorted or a sorted T cell fraction (not recorded which). The source is a male donor with ankylosing spondylitis. Each CDR3 is given with its conserved first and last residue. Each record gives: clone size, J gene, D gene, V gene, CDR3 protein, CDR3 DNA. D genes are given only for firm matches. Not all rows give a size; the values are once, few, many and, for expanded clones, a class.

.	TRBJ1-1	.	TRBV11-2	CASSFRGVQNTEAFF	TGTGCCAGCAGCTTCAGAGGGGTGCAGAACACTGAAGCTTTCTTT
many	TRBJ2-3	.	TRBV29-1	CSVEEPRWDTQYF	TGCAGCGTTGAAGAGCCTCGTTGGGATACGCAGTATTTT
few	TRBJ2-1	TRBD2	TRBV30	CAWSPLAAYNEQFF	TGTGCCTGGAGTCCCCTAGCGGCATACAATGAGCAGTTCTTC
.	TRBJ1-2	.	TRBV2	CASSEQAASYTF	TGTGCCAGCAGTGAACAGGCCGCTAGCTACACCTTC
many	TRBJ2-3	TRBD2	TRBV10-1	CASSGNSGSADTQYF	TGCGCCAGCAGTGGAAATAGCGGGAGCGCAGATACGCAGTATTTT
many	TRBJ2-1	TRBD2	TRBV12-3/TRBV12-4	CASSVIAGGSYNEQFF	TGTGCCAGCAGCGTTATAGCGGGAGGCTCCTACAATGAGCAGTTCTTC
.	TRBJ1-5	.	TRBV5-6	CASSFRGHNNQPQHF	TGTGCCAGCAGCTTCAGGGGCCATAACAATCAGCCCCAGCATTTT
.	TRBJ1-5	.	TRBV30	CAWRGGSNQPQHF	TGTGCCTGGAGGGGTGGTAGCAATCAGCCCCAGCATTTT
few	TRBJ2-5	TRBD2	TRBV7-8	CASSLPGGAYGETQYF	TGTGCCAGCAGCTTACCGGGGGGAGCCTACGGAGAGACCCAGTACTTC
few	TRBJ2-1	TRBD2	TRBV3-1	CASSQPGGGLEQFF	TGTGCCAGCAGCCAGCCGGGGGGGGGCCTTGAGCAGTTCTTC
.	TRBJ1-4	.	TRBV20-1	CSASSTGFDEKLFF	TGCAGTGCTAGCTCGACAGGATTTGATGAAAAACTGTTTTTT
few	TRBJ1-1	TRBD1	TRBV12-3/TRBV12-4	CASSATGGATEAFF	TGTGCCAGCAGTGCGACAGGGGGAGCAACTGAAGCTTTCTTT
many	TRBJ1-4	.	TRBV20-1	CSAPSVRGTNEKLFF	TGCAGTGCTCCCAGTGTCCGGGGCACTAATGAAAAACTGTTTTTT
many	TRBJ2-6	.	TRBV6-7	CASSSGQRSGANVLTF	TGTGCCAGCAGCTCCGGTCAGAGGTCTGGGGCCAACGTCCTGACTTTC
few	TRBJ2-3	.	TRBV20-1	CSAPSSGDTQYF	TGCAGTGCTCCCAGTTCGGGAGATACGCAGTATTTT
once	TRBJ2-1	TRBD2	TRBV24-1	CATRGTINEQFF	TGTGCCACCCGTGGGACTATCAATGAGCAGTTCTTC
.	TRBJ2-3	.	TRBV5-6	CASSLGLSWDTQYF	TGTGCCAGCAGCTTGGGACTCTCATGGGATACGCAGTATTTT
few	TRBJ1-1	.	TRBV5-1	CASSQAGSNTEAFF	TGCGCCAGCAGCCAGGCAGGGTCGAACACTGAAGCTTTCTTT
.	TRBJ1-5	.	TRBV15	CATSSWGQGKSNQPQHF	TGTGCCACCAGCAGTTGGGGGCAGGGAAAAAGCAATCAGCCCCAGCATTTT
.	TRBJ2-5	.	TRBV29-1	CSVARGSPGETQYF	TGCAGCGTTGCGCGGGGAAGCCCAGGGGAGACCCAGTACTTC
many	TRBJ2-3	.	TRBV7-9	CASTSWRESTDTQYF	TGTGCCAGCACCTCGTGGAGGGAGAGCACAGATACGCAGTATTTT
few	TRBJ1-1	.	TRBV29-1	CSVEVTGIEAFF	TGCAGCGTTGAAGTAACGGGGATCGAAGCTTTCTTT
.	TRBJ1-2	.	TRBV14	CASSQDLGARSYTF	TGTGCCAGCAGCCAAGACCTGGGGGCACGGAGCTACACCTTC
.	TRBJ2-3	.	TRBV4-1	CASSQLSGWTSTDTQYF	TGCGCCAGCAGCCAACTCTCTGGCTGGACTAGCACAGATACGCAGTATTTT
few	TRBJ2-1	TRBD1	TRBV29-1	CSVSGDPGQGYNEQFF	TGCAGCGTGTCCGGAGACCCGGGACAGGGATACAATGAGCAGTTCTTC
.	TRBJ2-6	.	TRBV18	CASSPPSGANVLTF	TGTGCCAGCTCACCCCCCTCTGGGGCCAACGTCCTGACTTTC
.	TRBJ1-1	TRBD1	TRBV24-1	CATSEGDRTTEAFF	TGTGCCACCAGTGAGGGGGACAGAACCACTGAAGCTTTCTTT
many	TRBJ1-1	.	TRBV20-1	CSAVPYTEAFF	TGCAGTGCGGTCCCCTACACTGAAGCTTTCTTT
many	TRBJ2-3	.	TRBV29-1	CSVARSSTDTQYF	TGCAGCGTTGCTAGATCTAGCACAGATACGCAGTATTTT
.	TRBJ1-1	TRBD1	TRBV10-3	CAISQDRDRTEAFF	TGTGCCATCAGCCAAGACAGGGATCGCACTGAAGCTTTCTTT
few	TRBJ2-7	.	TRBV3-1	CASSQVPGSDEQYF	TGTGCCAGCAGCCAAGTTCCGGGGTCAGACGAGCAGTACTTC
.	TRBJ2-3	.	TRBV5-1	CASSLGTVRVDTQYF	TGCGCCAGCAGCTTGGGGACAGTCCGAGTAGATACGCAGTATTTT
few	TRBJ2-1	TRBD2	TRBV4-2	CASSQGLAGDNEQFF	TGTGCCAGCAGCCAAGGACTAGCGGGAGACAATGAGCAGTTCTTC
.	TRBJ1-2	.	TRBV3-1	CASSQVYGDGYTF	TGTGCCAGCAGCCAAGTGTATGGTGATGGCTACACCTTC
many	TRBJ2-3	.	TRBV12-3/TRBV12-4	CASSLKGKDTQYF	TGTGCCAGCAGTTTGAAGGGGAAAGATACGCAGTATTTT
.	TRBJ2-1	TRBD1	TRBV27	CASSFIGTGGTEQFF	TGTGCCAGCAGTTTTATAGGGACAGGGGGCACTGAGCAGTTCTTC
.	TRBJ2-1	.	TRBV6-2/TRBV6-3	CASSYSDLAYNEQFF	TGTGCCAGCAGCTACTCGGACCTCGCTTACAATGAGCAGTTCTTC
few	TRBJ2-3	TRBD2	TRBV15	CATSRDPSGSADTQYF	TGTGCCACCAGCAGAGATCCCAGCGGGAGCGCAGATACGCAGTATTTT
.	TRBJ2-1	.	TRBV7-2	CASCRDRTPYNEQFF	TGTGCCAGCTGCCGGGACCGAACTCCCTACAATGAGCAGTTCTTC